This T cell receptor (beta chain) was observed in a study of identical twins. The V end was cut by 4 bases, the J end by 1 base, with 14 bases between. The germline CDR1 and CDR2 sequences are SGHRS and YFSETQ. The CDR3 consists of 16 residues. TCRdb re-analysed the 5' RACE reads in MiXCR, keeping a single row per CDR3 protein. The sample lists a few hundred thousand distinct CDR3 sequences; approximately 16% were seen once. This clonotype was counted between two and nine times. Separately, the same data were catalogued under a study of yellow fever vaccine responses in identical twins. This second study notes: Twins reportedly had a vaccine T cell response that seemed partly convergent, partly personalized.

Sequenced: CD4+ T cells sorted from blood. The receptor comes from a woman aged 18-29 years in good health. The genes are TRBV5-1 and TRBJ2-2; D tentatively fits TRBD1 or TRBD2 (5 bases each). CDR3 in amino acids: CASSMPGRENTGELFF. Written as DNA, the CDR3 is TGCGCCAGCAGCATGCCGGGACGAGAGAACACCGGGGAGCTGTTTTTT.